This T cell receptor (beta chain) was captured in a study of Graves' ophthalmopathy and Graves' hyperthyroidism. Comment on this clonotype: A read error may explain this, as a much larger clone is one base away. The CDR3 does not close with the conserved phenylalanine or tryptophan, likely indicating a read error.

The sequenced template was RNA, covering the TCR beta CDR3 region. The library came from an HTBI-primed first-round RT-PCR and a second-round multiplex PCR. MiXCR, run by TCRdb on the multiplex PCR reads, gives a single entry per CDR3 protein. The table has 650,000 to 800,000 distinct CDR3 sequences, under 50% seen once; the top ten hold over 2.5%. This TCR derives from an adult man with Graves' ophthalmopathy. Material for sequencing was peripheral blood.

The CDR3 sequence: CASSVEVGSSETQYC. The CDR3 nucleotides are TGTGCCAGCAGCGTAGAGGTCGGGAGCTCTGAGACCCAGTACTGC. The chain combines TRBV9 with TRBJ2-5, with TRBD2 as a possible D gene (6 bases). Germline V gives CDR1 SGDLS, CDR2 YYNGEE. V was clipped by 0 bases and J by 5 bases, with 14 bases between them. CDR3 length: 15 residues.